These 18 T cell receptor beta chains share one sample of origin, sequenced in a study of identical twins. TCRdb re-called the 5' RACE reads with MiXCR, one entry per CDR3 protein. The data show about 220,000 distinct CDR3 sequences, with under 10% seen just once and around 1.8% held by the top ten. Another study also made use of these data, one on yellow fever vaccine responses in identical twins.

Sequencing was performed on memory (CD45RO+) T cells sorted from blood. The receptors shown here come from a woman aged 18-29 years in good health.

In this sample, this clonotype turned up many times. The rearrangement uses TRBV4-2 and TRBJ2-5; 7 bases align to TRBD2. CDR3 length equals 17 residues. Germline trimming cut 5 bases from V and 2 bases from J; bases unmatched to any gene: 14. From germline, CDR1 is LGHNA and CDR2 YNFKEQ. CDR3 in amino acids: CASSGSGTTSLQETQYF. The CDR3 DNA reads TGTGCCAGCAGCGGGTCAGGGACTACATCCTTACAAGAGACCCAGTACTTC.

The chain is built from TRBV28 and TRBJ2-5; D unclear. This CDR3 has 13 amino acids. CDR1 and CDR2 (germline): MDHEN, SYDVKM. Trimming removed 8 bases from V and 2 bases from J, with 12 bases in between. CDR3 DNA sequence: TGTGCCAGCGGCCCCAGCCCTCAAGAGACCCAGTACTTC. Amino acids: CASGPSPQETQYF. The variable domain in full, completed from reference TRBV28 and TRBJ2-5, reads DVKVTQSSRYLVKRTGEKVFLECVQDMDHENMFWYRQDPGLGLRLIYFSYDVKMKEKGDIPEGYSVSREKKERFSLILESASTNQTSMYLCASGPSPQETQYFGPGTRLLVL.

This sequence joins TRBV5-1 and TRBJ2-5; 9 positions agree with TRBD1. Germline CDR1 is SGHRS and CDR2 is YFSETQ. V gave up 4 bases and J gave up 8 bases; unmatched junction bases: 6. This CDR3 has 13 amino acids. CDR3 coding DNA: TGCGCCAGCAGCATAGGGACAGGGCAAACCCAGTACTTC. Its translation: CASSIGTGQTQYF.

This clonotype has a count of ten or more. V is TRBV2 and J is TRBJ2-2; D is tentatively TRBD1 or TRBD2 (5 bases each). The CDR3 contains 14 residues. Germline values: CDR1 SNHLY, CDR2 FYNNEI. V lost 8 bases and J 1 base, leaving 11 bases between the germline ends. The CDR3 coding sequence is TGTGCCAGCCCCCGGGACGGGAACACCGGGGAGCTGTTTTTT. Its translation is CASPRDGNTGELFF.

This clonotype was recorded at least ten times. This rearrangement joins TRBV5-1 to TRBJ2-1, with 7 bases identical to TRBD1. The CDR3 is 15 amino acids. Germline CDR1 reads SGHRS; CDR2 reads YFSETQ. After removal of 4 bases from V and 0 bases from J, the junction contained 4 bases not matched to a gene. CDR3 protein: CASSRDSSSYNEQFF. The CDR3 coding sequence is TGCGCCAGCAGCCGGGACAGCAGCTCCTACAATGAGCAGTTCTTC.

The chain recombines TRBV6-1 with TRBJ2-5, with 7 nucleotides matching TRBD2. The germline V gene encodes CDR1 MNHNS and CDR2 SASEGT. The CDR3 has 15 amino acids. With V trimmed by 6 bases and J by 2 bases, 9 bases remained unmatched. The CDR3 is CASSRRGKTQETQYF. CDR3 bases: TGTGCCAGCAGCCGGCGGGGGAAAACACAAGAGACCCAGTACTTC.

This clonotype showed up many times. The V call is TRBV12-3 or TRBV12-4, the J call TRBJ1-1; 7 bases align to TRBD1. The CDR3 has 15 residues. V lost 4 bases and J lost 1; bases outside the gene matches: 6. CDR3 in DNA: TGTGCCAGCAGTTGGGGAGCAGGGGGGAACACTGAAGCTTTCTTT. Translating it yields CASSWGAGGNTEAFF.

In its sample, this clonotype was seen a few times. The chain combines TRBV11-2 with TRBJ2-7; 7 bases align to TRBD1. CDR1 is SGHAT, CDR2 FQNNGV, per germline. The V segment lost 5 bases and the J segment 2 bases; nucleotides outside the gene matches: 9. The CDR3 is made up of 15 amino acids. The CDR3 bases are TGTGCCAGCAGCAACAGACAGGGAACAACCTACGAGCAGTACTTC. Its translation: CASSNRQGTTYEQYF.

This clonotype was detected only a few times. The chain recombines TRBV6-2 or TRBV6-3 with TRBJ2-7; 8 positions agree with TRBD2. CDR1 is MNHEY, CDR2 SVGEGT, per germline. J gave up 3 bases and V 6 bases, and 7 bases lay outside the gene matches. CDR3 length: 14 residues. CDR3 residues: CASRTGGALYEQYF. In DNA, the CDR3 is TGTGCCAGCAGAACGGGAGGGGCTCTCTACGAGCAGTACTTC.

The rearrangement joins TRBV5-5 to TRBJ2-2, with D possibly TRBD2 on 5 matching bases. Germline CDR1 is SGHKS and CDR2 is YYEKEE (reference sequence). The CDR3 extends over 16 amino acids. Deletions cut 0 bases from V and 3 bases from J, with 12 bases between. The CDR3 coding sequence is TGTGCCAGCAGCTTGGGTAGCGAAGTTGACACCGGGGAGCTGTTTTTT. It encodes CASSLGSEVDTGELFF. The full variable domain, completed using reference TRBV5-5 and TRBJ2-2, is DAGVTQSPTHLIKTRGQQVTLRCSPISGHKSVSWYQQVLGQGPQFIFQYYEKEERGRGNFPDRFSARQFPNYSSELNVNALLLGDSALYLCASSLGSEVDTGELFFGEGSRLTVL.

DNA of the CDR3: TGTGCCAGCAGTCCCCAGCGTAATGAAGCTTTCTTT. As protein: CASSPQRNEAFF. This rearrangement joins TRBV28 to TRBJ1-1; D is undetermined. The length of the CDR3 is 12 residues. Germline V gives CDR1 MDHEN, CDR2 SYDVKM. V was clipped by 5 bases and J by 7 bases, with 11 bases between them.

V and J are TRBV13 and TRBJ2-7; TRBD2 might be the D (6 bases). In germline, CDR1 is PRHDT, CDR2 FYEKMQ (reference sequence). The CDR3 has 15 residues. V lost 4 bases and J lost 7, with 20 bases in between. CDR3: CASSSRTTSASEQYF. Here the CDR3 DNA reads TGTGCCAGCAGCTCCCGGACTACCAGTGCGAGTGAGCAGTACTTC.

This clonotype has more than one count but fewer than ten. The chain has TRBV21-1 and TRBJ1-3; the table calls TRBD1, which could not be checked here. TRBV21-1 is labeled a pseudogene. The CDR3 runs 15 residues. The CDR3 spells CASSKGAGEGDTIYF. CDR3 nucleotides: TGTGCCAGCAGCAAAGGGGCAGGGGAAGGGGACACCATATATTTT.

This clonotype has a count of ten or more. The chain employs TRBV7-2 and TRBJ2-3; no firm D call. The germline V gene encodes CDR1 SGHTA and CDR2 FQGNSA. The CDR3 runs 12 residues. V shed 7 bases and J shed 2 bases, with 7 bases lying between them. CDR3 sequence (DNA): TGTGCCAGCACCGTCCACACAGATACGCAGTATTTT. Protein sequence: CASTVHTDTQYF. The full variable domain, its missing parts supplied by reference TRBV7-2 and TRBJ2-3, is GAGVSQSPSNKVTEKGKDVELRCDPISGHTALYWYRQSLGQGLEFLIYFQGNSAPDKSGLPSDRFSAERTGGSVSTLTIQRTQQEDSAVYLCASTVHTDTQYFGPGTRLTVL.

The chain links TRBV12-3 or TRBV12-4 to TRBJ2-2, with TRBD2 as a possible D gene (5 bases). V dropped 0 bases and J dropped 4 bases, with 6 bases sitting between them. The CDR3 consists of 14 residues. CDR3 sequence: CASSLAGSTGELFF. In DNA, the CDR3 is TGTGCCAGCAGTTTAGCGGGGAGCACCGGGGAGCTGTTTTTT.

This clonotype was counted only a few times. V usage is TRBV18 and J usage is TRBJ2-7; TRBD1 matches 8 bases. In germline, CDR1 is KGHSH, CDR2 LQKENI. V lost 5 bases and J lost 0; bases outside the gene matches: 6. The CDR3 contains 15 residues. The CDR3 loop is CASSAGQGYSYEQYF. The CDR3 nucleotides read TGTGCCAGCTCAGCCGGACAGGGTTACTCCTACGAGCAGTACTTC. Full variable domain (rest looked up from reference TRBV18 and TRBJ2-7): NAGVMQNPRHLVRRRGQEARLRCSPMKGHSHVYWYRQLPEEGLKFMVYLQKENIIDESGMPKERFSAEFPKEGPSILRIQQVVRGDSAAYFCASSAGQGYSYEQYFGPGTRLTVT.

The CDR3 loop is CASSRAGMNTGELFF. In nucleotides, the CDR3 is TGTGCCAGCTCACGAGCGGGCATGAACACCGGGGAGCTGTTTTTT. The J gene is TRBJ2-2, the V gene TRBV18; D is possibly TRBD2 (6 bases). The CDR3 runs to 15 residues. With 4 bases removed from V and 1 base from J, the gap between germline ends came to 10 bases. The germline V gene has CDR1 KGHSH and CDR2 LQKENI.

In this sample, this clonotype turned up a few times. The J gene is TRBJ2-3, the V gene TRBV4-3; D may be TRBD2 (5 bases). CDR3 length equals 15 residues. Trimming left V 1 base short and J 5 bases short, with 13 bases between. The V gene's germline CDR1 is LGHNA and CDR2 YSLEER. The CDR3 nucleotides read TGCGCCAGCAGCCAAGTTTCGGGGTTGGGAGATACGCAGTATTTT. Translating it yields CASSQVSGLGDTQYF.